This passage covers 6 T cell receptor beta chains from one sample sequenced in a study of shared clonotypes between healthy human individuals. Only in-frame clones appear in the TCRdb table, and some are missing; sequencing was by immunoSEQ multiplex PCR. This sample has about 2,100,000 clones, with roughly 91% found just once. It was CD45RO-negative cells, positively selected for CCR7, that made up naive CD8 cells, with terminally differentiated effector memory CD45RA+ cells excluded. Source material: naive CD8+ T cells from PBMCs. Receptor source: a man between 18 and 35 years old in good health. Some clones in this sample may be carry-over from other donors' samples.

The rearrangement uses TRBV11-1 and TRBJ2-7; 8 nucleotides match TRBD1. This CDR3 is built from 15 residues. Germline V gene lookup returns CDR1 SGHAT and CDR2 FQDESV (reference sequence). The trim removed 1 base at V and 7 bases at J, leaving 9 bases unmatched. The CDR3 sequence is CASSLDRGIPREQYF. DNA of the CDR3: TGTGCCAGCAGCTTAGACAGGGGGATCCCTCGGGAGCAGTACTTC.

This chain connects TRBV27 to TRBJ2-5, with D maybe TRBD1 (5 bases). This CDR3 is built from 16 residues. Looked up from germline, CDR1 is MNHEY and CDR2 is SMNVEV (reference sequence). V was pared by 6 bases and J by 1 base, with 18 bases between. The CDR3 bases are TGTGCCAGCAGCCCGACCCAGGGCTACTTCCAAGAGACCCAGTACTTC. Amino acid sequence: CASSPTQGYFQETQYF.

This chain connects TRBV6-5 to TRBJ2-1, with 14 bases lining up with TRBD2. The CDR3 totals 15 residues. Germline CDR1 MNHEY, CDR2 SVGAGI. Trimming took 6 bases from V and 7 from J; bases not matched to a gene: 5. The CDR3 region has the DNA TGTGCCAGCAGAATGGGACTAGCGGGAGTTAATGAGCAGTTCTTC. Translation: CASRMGLAGVNEQFF.

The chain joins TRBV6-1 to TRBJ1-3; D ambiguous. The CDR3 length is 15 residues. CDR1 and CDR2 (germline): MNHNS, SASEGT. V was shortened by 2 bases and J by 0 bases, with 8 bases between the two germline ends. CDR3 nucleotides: TGTGCCAGCAGTGAATTTCGTTTCTCTGGAAACACCATATATTTT. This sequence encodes CASSEFRFSGNTIYF.

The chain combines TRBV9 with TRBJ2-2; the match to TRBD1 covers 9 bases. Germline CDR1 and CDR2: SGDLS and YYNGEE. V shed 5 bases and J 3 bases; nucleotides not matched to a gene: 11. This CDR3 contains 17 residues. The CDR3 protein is CASRDPRDRVDTGELFF. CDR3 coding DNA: TGTGCCAGCAGAGACCCCCGGGACAGGGTGGACACCGGGGAGCTGTTTTTT.

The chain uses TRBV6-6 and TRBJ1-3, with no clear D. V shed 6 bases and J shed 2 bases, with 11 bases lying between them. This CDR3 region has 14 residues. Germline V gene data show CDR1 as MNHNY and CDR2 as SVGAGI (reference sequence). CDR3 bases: TGTGCCAGCAGCTCCGGGCGGACTGGAAACACCATATATTTT. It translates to CASSSGRTGNTIYF.